This TCR beta chain was identified in a study of cytomegalovirus exposure and HLA in healthy donors. The study, taken as a whole, reports: Later on, an analysis tied 15,000 to 20,000 TCR beta sequences to HLA alleles at 0.05 false discovery rate.

As concerns this clone: The antigen remains undetermined.

CDR1 SGDLS and CDR2 YYNGEE come from the germline V gene. Germline trimming cut 0 bases from V and 5 bases from J; bases unmatched to any gene: 1. The CDR3 has 14 residues. The PCR used 60 Vbeta and 13 Jbeta primers. Method: immunoSEQ multiplex PCR; TCRdb's copy keeps in-frame clones and lacks some. The sample includes 120,000 or so clones, 80% seen only once; the top ten take approximately 10%. The rearrangement uses TRBV9 and TRBJ1-5, with 8 bases aligning to TRBD1. Sample: PBMCs. This clonotype was sampled from a man younger than 45 in good health and CMV-seropositive. CDR3 DNA: TGTGCCAGCAGCGTAGACAGGGGGGATCAGCCCCAGCATTTT. Translating it yields CASSVDRGDQPQHF.